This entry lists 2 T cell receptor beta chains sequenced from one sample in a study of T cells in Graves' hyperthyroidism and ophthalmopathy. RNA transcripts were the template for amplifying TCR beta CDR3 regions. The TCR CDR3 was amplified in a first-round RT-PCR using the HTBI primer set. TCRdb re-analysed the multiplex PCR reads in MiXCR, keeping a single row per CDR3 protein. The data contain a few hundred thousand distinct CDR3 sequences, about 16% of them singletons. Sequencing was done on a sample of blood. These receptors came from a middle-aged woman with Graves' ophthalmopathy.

CDR3 sequence: CASSFRGVSSYEQYF. CDR3 sequence (DNA): TGTGCCAGCAGTTTTAGGGGGGTGAGCTCCTACGAGCAGTACTTC. J is TRBJ2-7 and V is TRBV28; perhaps D is TRBD1 or TRBD2 (6 bases each). The CDR3 totals 15 residues. Germline-derived CDR1 and CDR2 are MDHEN and SYDVKM. The V end was cut by 3 bases, the J end by 0 bases, with 12 bases between.

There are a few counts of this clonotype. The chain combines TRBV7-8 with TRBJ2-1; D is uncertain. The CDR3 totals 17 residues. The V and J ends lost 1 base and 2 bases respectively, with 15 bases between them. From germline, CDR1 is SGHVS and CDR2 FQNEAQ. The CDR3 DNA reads TGTGCCAGCAGCTTAGGGTTAGCCCCAAACCCCTACAATGAGCAGTTCTTC. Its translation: CASSLGLAPNPYNEQFF.